Many counts were recorded for the clone carrying this T cell receptor beta chain. Its antigen is not identified. These data are taken from a study of human T cells and chemical hapten exposure. Overall study results and limits: No alteration of TCRs above 1 in 1000 frequency was seen with DPC sensitization.

The time point: healthy volunteer bleed at 2 weeks. From whole blood left unfractionated, total RNA was extracted. V lost 7 bases, J lost 0 bases, and 4 bases stayed unmatched. Germline V CDR1 and CDR2: DFQATT, SNEGSKA (reference sequence). CDR3 length: 13 amino acids. During construction of the library, unique molecular identifiers were attached to individual cDNA molecules for quantitative, reproducible TCR counting. Original analysis: TCR counts had a median of around 94,000 per sample and spanned 23,224 to 690,600. TCRdb re-derived calls from the RACE reads in MiXCR, one entry per CDR3 protein. TCRdb assigned the V and J calls; the authors' analysis was not used. The table includes tens of thousands of distinct CDR3 sequences, roughly 8% detected once.

The J gene is TRBJ2-3, the V gene TRBV20-1; 7 positions agree with TRBD1. Sequenced input: whole blood. The receptor was isolated from a female donor in good health. Some clones in this sample may be carry-over from other donors' samples. CDR3 sequence reads: CSGGQKSTDTQYF. The CDR3 DNA sequence: TGCAGTGGGGGACAGAAAAGCACAGATACGCAGTATTTT.